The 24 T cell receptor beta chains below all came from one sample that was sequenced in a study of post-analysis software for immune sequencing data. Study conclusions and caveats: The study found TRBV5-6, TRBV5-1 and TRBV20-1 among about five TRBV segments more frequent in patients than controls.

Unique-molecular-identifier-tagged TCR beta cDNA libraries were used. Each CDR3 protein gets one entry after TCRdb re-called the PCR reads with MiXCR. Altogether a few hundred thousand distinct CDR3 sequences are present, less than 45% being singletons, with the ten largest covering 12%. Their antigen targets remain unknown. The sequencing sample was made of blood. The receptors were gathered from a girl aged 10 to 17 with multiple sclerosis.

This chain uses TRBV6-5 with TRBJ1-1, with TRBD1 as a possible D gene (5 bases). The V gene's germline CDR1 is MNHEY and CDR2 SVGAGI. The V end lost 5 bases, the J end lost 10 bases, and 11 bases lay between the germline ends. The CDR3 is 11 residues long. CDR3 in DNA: TGTGCCAGCAGTGGAGGGGCGATAGCTTTCTTT. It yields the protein CASSGGAIAFF.

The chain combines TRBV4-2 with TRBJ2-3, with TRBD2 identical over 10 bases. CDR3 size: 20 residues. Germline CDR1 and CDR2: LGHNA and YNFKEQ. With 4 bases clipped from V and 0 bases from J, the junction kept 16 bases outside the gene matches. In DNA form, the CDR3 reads TGTGCCAGCAGCCCTCCGGCTAGCGGGAGTTCTGTCCCTAGCACAGATACGCAGTATTTT. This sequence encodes CASSPPASGSSVPSTDTQYF.

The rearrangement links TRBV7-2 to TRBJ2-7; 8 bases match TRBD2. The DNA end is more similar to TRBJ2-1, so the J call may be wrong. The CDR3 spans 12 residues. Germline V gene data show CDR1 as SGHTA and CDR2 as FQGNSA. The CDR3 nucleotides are TGTGCCAGCAGCCCCTCGGGAGGGGAGCAGTTCTTC. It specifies CASSPSGGEQFF.

This CDR3 is CASSFREVQETQYF. The CDR3 nucleotides read TGTGCCAGCAGTTTTAGGGAGGTGCAAGAGACCCAGTACTTC. The rearrangement links TRBV12-3 or TRBV12-4 to TRBJ2-5, with D perhaps matching TRBD2 (6 bases). CDR3 size: 14 residues. Trimming removed 3 bases at V and 2 bases at J, with 10 bases between.

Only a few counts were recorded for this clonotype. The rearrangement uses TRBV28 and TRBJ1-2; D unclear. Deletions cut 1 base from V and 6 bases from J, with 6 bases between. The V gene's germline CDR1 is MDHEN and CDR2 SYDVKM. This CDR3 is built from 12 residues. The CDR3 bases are TGTGCCAGCAGTTTATCTGGGGATGGCTACACCTTC. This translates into CASSLSGDGYTF.

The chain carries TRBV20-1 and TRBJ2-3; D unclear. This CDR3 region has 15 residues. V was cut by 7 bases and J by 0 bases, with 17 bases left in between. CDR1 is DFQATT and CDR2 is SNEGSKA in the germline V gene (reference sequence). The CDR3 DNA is TGCAGTGTTCCGAACCCGTCTCCTAGCACAGATACGCAGTATTTT. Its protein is CSVPNPSPSTDTQYF.

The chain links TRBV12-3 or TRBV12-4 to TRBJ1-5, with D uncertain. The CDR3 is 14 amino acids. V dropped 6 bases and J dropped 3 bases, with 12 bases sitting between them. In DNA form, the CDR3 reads TGTGCCAGCAGCCTTGGACGGCACAATCAGCCCCAGCATTTT. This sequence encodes CASSLGRHNQPQHF.

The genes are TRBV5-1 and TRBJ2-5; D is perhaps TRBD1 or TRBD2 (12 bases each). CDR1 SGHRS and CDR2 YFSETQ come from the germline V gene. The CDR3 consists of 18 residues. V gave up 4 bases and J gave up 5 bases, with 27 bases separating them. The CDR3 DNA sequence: TGCGCCAGCAGCCAGGGACAGGGGGCACTAGCGGGAGGCGAGACCCAGTACTTC. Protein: CASSQGQGALAGGETQYF.

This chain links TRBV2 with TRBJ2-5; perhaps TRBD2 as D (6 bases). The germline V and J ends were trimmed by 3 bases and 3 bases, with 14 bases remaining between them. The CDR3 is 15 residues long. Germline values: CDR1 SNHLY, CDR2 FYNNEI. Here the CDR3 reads CASSEGAGAEETQYF. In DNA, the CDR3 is TGTGCCAGCAGTGAGGGAGCGGGTGCCGAAGAGACCCAGTACTTC. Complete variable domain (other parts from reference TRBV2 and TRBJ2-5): EPEVTQTPSHQVTQMGQEVILRCVPISNHLYFYWYRQILGQKVEFLVSFYNNEISEKSEIFDDQFSVERPDGSNFTLKIRSTKLEDSAMYFCASSEGAGAEETQYFGPGTRLLVL.

The CDR3, as DNA: TGTGCCAGTAGCCCCAGGGGGCGTAAACAAGAGACCCAGTACTTC. It specifies CASSPRGRKQETQYF. The chain has TRBV11-3 and TRBJ2-5; 8 bases are shared with TRBD1. In germline, CDR1 is SGHNT, CDR2 YENEEA. The length of the CDR3 is 15 residues. The junction had 11 bases not matched to a gene; V was cut back by 9 bases and J by 2 bases.

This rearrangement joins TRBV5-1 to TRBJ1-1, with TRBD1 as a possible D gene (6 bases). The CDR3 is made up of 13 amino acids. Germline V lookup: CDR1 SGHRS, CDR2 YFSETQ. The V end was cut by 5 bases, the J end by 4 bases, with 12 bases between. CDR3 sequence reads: CASRLTGSTEAFF. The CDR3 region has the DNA TGCGCCAGCAGACTTACAGGGTCCACTGAAGCTTTCTTT.

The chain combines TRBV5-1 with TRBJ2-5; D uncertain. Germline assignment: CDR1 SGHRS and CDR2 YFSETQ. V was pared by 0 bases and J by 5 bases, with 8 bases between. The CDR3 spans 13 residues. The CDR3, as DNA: TGCGCCAGCAGCTTGGGGAAGGAGGAGACCCAGTACTTC. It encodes CASSLGKEETQYF.

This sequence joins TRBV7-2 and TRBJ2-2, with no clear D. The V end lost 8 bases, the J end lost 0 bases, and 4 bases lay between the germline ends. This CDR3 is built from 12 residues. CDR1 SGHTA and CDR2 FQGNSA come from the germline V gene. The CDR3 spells CASRPNTGELFF. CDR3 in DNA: TGTGCCAGCCGCCCGAACACCGGGGAGCTGTTTTTT.

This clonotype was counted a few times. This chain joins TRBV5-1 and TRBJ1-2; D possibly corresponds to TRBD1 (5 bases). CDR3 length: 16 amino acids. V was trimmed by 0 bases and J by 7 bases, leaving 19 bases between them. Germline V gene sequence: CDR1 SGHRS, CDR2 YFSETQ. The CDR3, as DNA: TGCGCCAGCAGCTTGGCAGGGAGTCTCTCCAGCACTGGCTACACCTTC. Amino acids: CASSLAGSLSSTGYTF.

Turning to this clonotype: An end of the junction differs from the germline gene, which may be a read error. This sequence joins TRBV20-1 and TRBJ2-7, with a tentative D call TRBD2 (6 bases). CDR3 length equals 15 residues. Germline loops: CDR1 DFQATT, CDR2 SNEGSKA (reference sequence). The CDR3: CSASGLAGSSYEQYF. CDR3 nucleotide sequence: TGTAGTGCTAGTGGTCTCGCGGGAAGCTCCTACGAGCAATACTTC.

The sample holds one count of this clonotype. The DNA for the CDR3 is TGTGCCATCAGTGGCGGGTTCTTGGAGCAGTACTTC. Amino acid sequence: CAISGGFLEQYF. The chain combines TRBV10-3 with TRBJ2-5, with D perhaps matching TRBD2 (5 bases). Trimming shortened V by 4 bases and J by 11 bases, and 14 bases separated the two germline ends. This CDR3 is 12 amino acids long. The germline CDR1 and CDR2 sequences are ENHRY and SYGVKD.

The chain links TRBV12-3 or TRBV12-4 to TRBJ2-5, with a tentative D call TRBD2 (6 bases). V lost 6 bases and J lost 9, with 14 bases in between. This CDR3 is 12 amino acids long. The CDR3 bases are TGTGCCAGCAGCGCGATTCCGGGGGCCCAGTACTTC. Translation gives CASSAIPGAQYF.

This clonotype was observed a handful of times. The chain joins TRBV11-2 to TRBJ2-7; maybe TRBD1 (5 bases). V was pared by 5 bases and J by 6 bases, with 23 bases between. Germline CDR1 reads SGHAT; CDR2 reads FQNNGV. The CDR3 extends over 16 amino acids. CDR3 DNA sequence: TGTGCCAGCAGCCAACCAAGGGGCGCGAAACCCACCGAGCAGTACTTC. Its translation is CASSQPRGAKPTEQYF. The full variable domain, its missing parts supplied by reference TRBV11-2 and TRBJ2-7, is EAGVAQSPRYKIIEKRQSVAFWCNPISGHATLYWYQQILGQGPKLLIQFQNNGVVDDSQLPKDRFSAERLKGVDSTLKIQPAKLEDSAVYLCASSQPRGAKPTEQYFGPGTRLTVT.

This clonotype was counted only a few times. The CDR3 loop is CATSIGVNTEAFF. CDR3 bases: TGTGCCACCAGTATCGGCGTGAACACTGAAGCTTTCTTT. This chain links TRBV15 with TRBJ1-1; D not certain. This CDR3 has 13 amino acids. V lost 6 bases and J lost 0, with 8 bases in between. Germline CDR1 is LNHNV and CDR2 is YYDKDF (reference sequence).

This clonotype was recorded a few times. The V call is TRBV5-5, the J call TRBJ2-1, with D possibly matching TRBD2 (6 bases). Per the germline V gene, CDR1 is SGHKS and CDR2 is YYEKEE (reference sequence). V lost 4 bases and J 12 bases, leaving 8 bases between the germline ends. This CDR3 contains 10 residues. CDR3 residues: CASSRELQFF. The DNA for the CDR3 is TGTGCCAGCAGCCGGGAGTTGCAGTTCTTC.

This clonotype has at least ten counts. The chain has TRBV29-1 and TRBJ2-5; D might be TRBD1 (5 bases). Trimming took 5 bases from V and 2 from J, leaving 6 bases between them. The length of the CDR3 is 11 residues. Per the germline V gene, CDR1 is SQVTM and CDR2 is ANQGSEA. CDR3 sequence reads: CSVRQQETQYF. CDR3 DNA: TGCAGCGTTCGACAGCAAGAGACCCAGTACTTC. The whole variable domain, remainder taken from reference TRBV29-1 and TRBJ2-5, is SAVISQKPSRDICQRGTSLTIQCQVDSQVTMMFWYRQQPGQSLTLIATANQGSEATYESGFVIDKFPISRPNLTFSTLTVSNMSPEDSSIYLCSVRQQETQYFGPGTRLLVL.

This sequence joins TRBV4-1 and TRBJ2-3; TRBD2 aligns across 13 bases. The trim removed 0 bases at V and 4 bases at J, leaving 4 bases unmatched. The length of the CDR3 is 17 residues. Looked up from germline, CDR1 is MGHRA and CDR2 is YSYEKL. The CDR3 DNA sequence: TGCGCCAGCAGCCAAGATATTACTAGCGGGAGGGCAGATACGCAGTATTTT. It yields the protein CASSQDITSGRADTQYF.

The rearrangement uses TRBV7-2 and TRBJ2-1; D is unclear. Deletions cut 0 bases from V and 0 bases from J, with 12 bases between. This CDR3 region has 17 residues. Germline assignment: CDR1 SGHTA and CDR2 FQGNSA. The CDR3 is CASSLASQVSSYNEQFF. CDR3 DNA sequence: TGTGCCAGCAGCTTAGCGTCCCAGGTTAGCTCCTACAATGAGCAGTTCTTC.

The CDR3 DNA reads as TGCGCCAGCAGCTTGGACGGAGGAGGCTACACCTTC. Its protein product is CASSLDGGGYTF. The V call is TRBV5-1, the J call TRBJ1-2, with D unresolved. CDR1 SGHRS and CDR2 YFSETQ come from the germline V gene. Trimming left V 0 bases short and J 8 bases short, with 8 bases between. The CDR3 spans 12 residues. The whole variable domain, filled in from reference TRBV5-1 and TRBJ1-2, reads KAGVTQTPRYLIKTRGQQVTLSCSPISGHRSVSWYQQTPGQGLQFLFEYFSETQRNKGNFPGRFSGRQFSNSRSEMNVSTLELGDSALYLCASSLDGGGYTFGSGTRLTVV.